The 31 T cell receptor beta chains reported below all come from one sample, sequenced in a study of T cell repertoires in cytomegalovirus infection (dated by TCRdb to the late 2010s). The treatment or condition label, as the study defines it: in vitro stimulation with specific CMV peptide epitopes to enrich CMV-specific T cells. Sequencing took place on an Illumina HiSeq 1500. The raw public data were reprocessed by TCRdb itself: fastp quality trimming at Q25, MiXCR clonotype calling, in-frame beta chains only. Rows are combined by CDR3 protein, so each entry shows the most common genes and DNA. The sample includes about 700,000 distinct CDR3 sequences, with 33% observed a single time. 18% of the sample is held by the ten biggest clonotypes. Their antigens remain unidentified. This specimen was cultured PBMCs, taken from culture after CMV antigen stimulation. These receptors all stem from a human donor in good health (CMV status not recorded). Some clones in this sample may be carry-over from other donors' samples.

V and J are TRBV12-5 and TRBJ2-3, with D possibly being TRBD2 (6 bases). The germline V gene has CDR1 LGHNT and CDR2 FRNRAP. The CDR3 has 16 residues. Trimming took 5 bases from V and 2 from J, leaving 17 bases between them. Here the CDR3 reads CASGPGVSGYTDTQYF. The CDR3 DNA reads TGTGCTAGTGGTCCCGGTGTTAGCGGTTACACAGATACGCAGTATTTT. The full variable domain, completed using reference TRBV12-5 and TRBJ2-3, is DARVTQTPRHKVTEMGQEVTMRCQPILGHNTVFWYRQTMMQGLELLAYFRNRAPLDDSGMPKDRFSAEMPDATLATLKIQPSEPRDSAVYFCASGPGVSGYTDTQYFGPGTRLTVL.

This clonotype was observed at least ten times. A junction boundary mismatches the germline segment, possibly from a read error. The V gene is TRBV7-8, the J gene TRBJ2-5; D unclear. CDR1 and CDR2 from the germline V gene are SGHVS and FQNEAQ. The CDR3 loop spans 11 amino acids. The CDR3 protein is CASSQFEAPHF. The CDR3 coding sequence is TGTGCCAGCAGCCAGTTCGAGGCCCCCCACTTC.

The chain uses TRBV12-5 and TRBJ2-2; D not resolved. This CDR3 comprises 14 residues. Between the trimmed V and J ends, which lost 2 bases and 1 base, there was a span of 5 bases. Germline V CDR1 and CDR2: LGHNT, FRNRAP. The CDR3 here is CASGLYLNTGELFF. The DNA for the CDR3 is TGTGCTAGTGGTTTGTACTTGAACACCGGGGAGCTGTTTTTT. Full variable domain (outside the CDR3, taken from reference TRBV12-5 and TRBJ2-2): DARVTQTPRHKVTEMGQEVTMRCQPILGHNTVFWYRQTMMQGLELLAYFRNRAPLDDSGMPKDRFSAEMPDATLATLKIQPSEPRDSAVYFCASGLYLNTGELFFGEGSRLTVL.

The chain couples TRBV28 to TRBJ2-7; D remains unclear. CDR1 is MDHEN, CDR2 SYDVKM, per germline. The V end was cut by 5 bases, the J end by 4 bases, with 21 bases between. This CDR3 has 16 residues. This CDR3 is CASSPSATGLVYEQYF. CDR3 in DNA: TGTGCCAGCAGTCCATCCGCAACCGGGTTGGTATACGAGCAGTACTTC.

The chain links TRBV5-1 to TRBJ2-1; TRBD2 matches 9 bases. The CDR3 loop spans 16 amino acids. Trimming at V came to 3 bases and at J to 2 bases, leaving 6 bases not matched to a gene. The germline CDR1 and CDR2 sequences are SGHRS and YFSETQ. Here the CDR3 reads CASSYHAGGTYNEQFF. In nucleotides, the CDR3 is TGCGCCAGCAGCTACCATGCGGGGGGGACCTACAATGAGCAGTTCTTC.

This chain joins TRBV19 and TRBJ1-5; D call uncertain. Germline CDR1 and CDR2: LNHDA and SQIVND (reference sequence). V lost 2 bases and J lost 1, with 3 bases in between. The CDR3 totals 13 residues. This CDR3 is CASSITSNQPQHF. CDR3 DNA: TGTGCCAGTAGTATAACCAGCAATCAGCCCCAGCATTTT.

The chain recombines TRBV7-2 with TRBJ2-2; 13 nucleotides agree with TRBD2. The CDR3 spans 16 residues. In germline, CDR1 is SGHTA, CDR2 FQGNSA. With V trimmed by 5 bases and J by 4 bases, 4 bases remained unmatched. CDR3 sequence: CASSRLAGGPTGELFF. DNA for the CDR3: TGTGCCAGCAGCCGACTAGCGGGGGGTCCCACCGGGGAGCTGTTTTTT.

Here the CDR3 DNA reads TGCAGTGCTTTCGACAGGCAAGAGACCCAGTACTTC. Its translation is CSAFDRQETQYF. The chain recombines TRBV20-1 with TRBJ2-5; possibly TRBD1 for D (6 bases). The CDR3 has 12 residues. V lost 5 bases and J lost 2, with 9 bases in between. CDR1 is DFQATT and CDR2 is SNEGSKA in the germline V gene (reference sequence).

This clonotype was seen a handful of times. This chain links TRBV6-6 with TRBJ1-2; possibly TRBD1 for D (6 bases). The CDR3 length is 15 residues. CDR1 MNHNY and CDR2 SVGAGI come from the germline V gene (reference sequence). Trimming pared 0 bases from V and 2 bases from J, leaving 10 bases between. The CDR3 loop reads CASSYSRQANYGYTF. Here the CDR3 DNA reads TGTGCCAGCAGTTACTCGAGACAGGCCAACTATGGCTACACCTTC.

The CDR3 protein is CASSLDGTGKYNEQFF. CDR3 sequence (DNA): TGTGCCAGCAGCTTGGACGGGACAGGGAAATACAATGAGCAGTTCTTC. The rearrangement uses TRBV5-4 and TRBJ2-1; 9 bases are a match to TRBD1. The CDR3 runs 16 residues. After removal of 0 bases from V and 4 bases from J, the junction contained 5 bases not matched to a gene. Germline CDR1 and CDR2: SGHNT and YYREEE (reference sequence).

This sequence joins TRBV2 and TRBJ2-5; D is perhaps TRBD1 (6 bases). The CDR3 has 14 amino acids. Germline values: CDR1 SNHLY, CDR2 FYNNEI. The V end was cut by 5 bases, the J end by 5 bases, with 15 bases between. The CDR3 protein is CASSMGASGETQYF. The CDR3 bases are TGTGCCAGCAGTATGGGGGCCTCCGGGGAGACCCAGTACTTC.

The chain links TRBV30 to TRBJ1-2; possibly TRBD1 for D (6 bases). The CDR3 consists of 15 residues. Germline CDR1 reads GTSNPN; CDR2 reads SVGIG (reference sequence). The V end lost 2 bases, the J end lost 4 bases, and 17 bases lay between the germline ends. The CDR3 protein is CAWSIWGRVLYGYTF. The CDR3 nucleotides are TGTGCCTGGAGTATATGGGGGCGGGTTCTCTATGGCTACACCTTC.

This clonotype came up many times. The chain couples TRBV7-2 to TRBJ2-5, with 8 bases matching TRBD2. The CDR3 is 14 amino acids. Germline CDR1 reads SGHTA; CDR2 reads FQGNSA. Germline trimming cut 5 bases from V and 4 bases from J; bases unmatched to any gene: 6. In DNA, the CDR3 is TGTGCCAGCAGCCCCGGGAGGGTCCCAGAGACCCAGTACTTC. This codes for CASSPGRVPETQYF. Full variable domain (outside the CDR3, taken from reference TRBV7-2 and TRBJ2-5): GAGVSQSPSNKVTEKGKDVELRCDPISGHTALYWYRQSLGQGLEFLIYFQGNSAPDKSGLPSDRFSAERTGGSVSTLTIQRTQQEDSAVYLCASSPGRVPETQYFGPGTRLLVL.

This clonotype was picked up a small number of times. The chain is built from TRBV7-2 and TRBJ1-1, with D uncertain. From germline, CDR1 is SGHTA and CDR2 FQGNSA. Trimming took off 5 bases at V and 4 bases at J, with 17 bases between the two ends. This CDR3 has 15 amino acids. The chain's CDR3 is CASSKFPEMGTEAFF. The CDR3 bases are TGTGCCAGCAGCAAATTCCCGGAGATGGGCACTGAAGCTTTCTTT.

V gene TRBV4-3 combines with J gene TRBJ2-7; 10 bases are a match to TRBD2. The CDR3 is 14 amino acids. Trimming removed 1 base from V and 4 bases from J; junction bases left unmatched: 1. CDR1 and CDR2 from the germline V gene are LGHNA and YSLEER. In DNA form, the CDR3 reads TGCGCCAGCAGCCAAGTTAGCGGGGGGTACGAGCAGTACTTC. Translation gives CASSQVSGGYEQYF.

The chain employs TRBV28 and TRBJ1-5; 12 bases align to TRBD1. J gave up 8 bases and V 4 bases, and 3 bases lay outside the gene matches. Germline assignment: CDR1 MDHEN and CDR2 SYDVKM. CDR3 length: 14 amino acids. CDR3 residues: CASSSGQGAEPQHF. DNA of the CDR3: TGTGCCAGCAGTTCGGGACAGGGGGCCGAGCCCCAGCATTTT.

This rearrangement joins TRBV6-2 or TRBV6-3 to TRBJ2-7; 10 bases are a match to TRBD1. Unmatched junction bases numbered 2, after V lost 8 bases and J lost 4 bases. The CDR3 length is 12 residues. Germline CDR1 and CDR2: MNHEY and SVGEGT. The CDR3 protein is CASDRGLYEQYF. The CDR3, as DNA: TGTGCCAGCGACAGGGGGCTGTACGAGCAGTACTTC.

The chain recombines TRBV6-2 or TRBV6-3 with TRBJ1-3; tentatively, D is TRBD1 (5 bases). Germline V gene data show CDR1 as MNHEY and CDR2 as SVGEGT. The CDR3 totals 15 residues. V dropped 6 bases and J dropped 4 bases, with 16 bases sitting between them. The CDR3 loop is CASSEGTYQGNTIYF. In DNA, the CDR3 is TGTGCCAGCAGCGAAGGGACTTACCAGGGAAACACCATATATTTT.

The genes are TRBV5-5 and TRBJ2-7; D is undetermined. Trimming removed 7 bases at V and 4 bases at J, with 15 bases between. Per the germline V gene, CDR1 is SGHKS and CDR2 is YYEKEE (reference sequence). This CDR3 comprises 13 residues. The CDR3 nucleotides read TGTGCCAGCGGAGCCGCGGCGACTTACGAGCAGTACTTC. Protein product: CASGAAATYEQYF.

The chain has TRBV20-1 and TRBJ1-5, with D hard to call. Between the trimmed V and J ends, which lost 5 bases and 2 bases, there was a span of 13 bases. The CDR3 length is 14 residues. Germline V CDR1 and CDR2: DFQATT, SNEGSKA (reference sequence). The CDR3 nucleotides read TGCAGTGCTGGCAGTGACGGGGGCAATCAGCCCCAGCATTTT. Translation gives CSAGSDGGNQPQHF.

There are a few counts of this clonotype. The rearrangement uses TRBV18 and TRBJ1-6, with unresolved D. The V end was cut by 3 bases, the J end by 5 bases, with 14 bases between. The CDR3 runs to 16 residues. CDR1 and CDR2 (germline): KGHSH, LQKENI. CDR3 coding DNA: TGTGCCAGCTCACCGCAAAGGGCCGGGGATAATTCACCCCTCCACTTT. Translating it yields CASSPQRAGDNSPLHF.

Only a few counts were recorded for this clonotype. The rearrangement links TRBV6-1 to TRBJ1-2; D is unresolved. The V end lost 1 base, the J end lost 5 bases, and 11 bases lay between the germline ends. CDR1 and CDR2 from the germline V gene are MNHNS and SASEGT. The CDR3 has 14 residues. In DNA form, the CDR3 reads TGTGCCAGCAGTGAAGGTGGTACTCCTTATGGCTACACCTTC. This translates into CASSEGGTPYGYTF.

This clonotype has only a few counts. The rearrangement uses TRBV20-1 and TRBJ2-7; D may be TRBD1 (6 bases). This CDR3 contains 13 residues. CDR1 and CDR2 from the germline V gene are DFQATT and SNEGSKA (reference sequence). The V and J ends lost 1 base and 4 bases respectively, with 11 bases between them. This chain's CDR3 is CSARARGAYEQYF. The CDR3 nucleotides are TGCAGTGCTAGAGCCAGGGGAGCATACGAGCAGTACTTC.

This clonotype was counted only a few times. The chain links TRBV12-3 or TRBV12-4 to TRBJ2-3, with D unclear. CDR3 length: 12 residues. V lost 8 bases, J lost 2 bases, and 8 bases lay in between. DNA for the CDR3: TGTGCCAGCCTAGGAGACACAGATACGCAGTATTTT. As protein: CASLGDTDTQYF.

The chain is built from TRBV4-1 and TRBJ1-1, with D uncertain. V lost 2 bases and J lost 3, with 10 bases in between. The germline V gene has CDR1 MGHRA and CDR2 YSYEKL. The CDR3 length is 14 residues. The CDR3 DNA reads TGCGCCAGCAGCCAACGGGCCCTAGACACTGAAGCTTTCTTT. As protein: CASSQRALDTEAFF.

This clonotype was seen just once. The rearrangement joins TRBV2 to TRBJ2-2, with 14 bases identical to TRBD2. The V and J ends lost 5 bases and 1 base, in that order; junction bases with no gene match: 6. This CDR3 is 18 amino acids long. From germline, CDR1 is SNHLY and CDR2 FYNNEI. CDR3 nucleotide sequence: TGTGCCAGCAGTCTAGGACTAGCGGGGGGAAAGAACACCGGGGAGCTGTTTTTT. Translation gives CASSLGLAGGKNTGELFF.

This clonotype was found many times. This CDR3 reads CASSENPNYGYTF. DNA of the CDR3: TGTGCCAGCAGCGAGAATCCTAACTATGGCTACACCTTC. This sequence joins TRBV7-2 and TRBJ1-2; no reliable D call. The germline V gene has CDR1 SGHTA and CDR2 FQGNSA. The CDR3 contains 13 residues. V lost 5 bases and J lost 0, with 7 bases in between.

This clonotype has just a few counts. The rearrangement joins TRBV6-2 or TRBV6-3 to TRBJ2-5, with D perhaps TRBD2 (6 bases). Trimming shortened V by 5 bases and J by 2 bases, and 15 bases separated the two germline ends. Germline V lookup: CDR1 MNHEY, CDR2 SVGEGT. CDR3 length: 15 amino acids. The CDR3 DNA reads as TGTGCCAGCAGTCCGGCGGGGAGATATCAAGAGACCCAGTACTTC. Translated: CASSPAGRYQETQYF.

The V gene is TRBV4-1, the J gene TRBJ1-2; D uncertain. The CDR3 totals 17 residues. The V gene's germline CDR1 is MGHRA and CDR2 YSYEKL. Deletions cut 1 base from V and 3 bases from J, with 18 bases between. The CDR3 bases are TGCGCCAGCAGCCAAGGTAAACCGGCGGACCTTTACTATGGCTACACCTTC. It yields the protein CASSQGKPADLYYGYTF.

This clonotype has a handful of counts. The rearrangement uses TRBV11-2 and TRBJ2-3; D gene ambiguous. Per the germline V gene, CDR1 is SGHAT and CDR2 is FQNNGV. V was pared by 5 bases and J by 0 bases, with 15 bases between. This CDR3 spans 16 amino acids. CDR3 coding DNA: TGTGCCAGCAGCCCACGAGGCGGAGTGAGCACAGATACGCAGTATTTT. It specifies CASSPRGGVSTDTQYF.

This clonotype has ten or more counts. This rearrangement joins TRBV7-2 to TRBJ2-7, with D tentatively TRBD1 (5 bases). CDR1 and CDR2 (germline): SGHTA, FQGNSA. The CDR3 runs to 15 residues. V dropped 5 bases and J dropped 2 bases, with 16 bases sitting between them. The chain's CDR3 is CASSQGVAAPYEQYF. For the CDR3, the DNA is TGTGCCAGCAGCCAAGGGGTCGCAGCTCCCTACGAGCAGTACTTC.